A single sample is the source of the 26 T cell receptor beta chains below, sequenced in a study of CD8 T cells in ankylosing spondylitis (dated 2017 in TCRdb). Receptor amplification or capture employed 5' RACE. The sequencing machine was an Illumina HiSeq 2500. TCRdb's own reprocessing of the public reads used fastp at Q25 and MiXCR and kept productive beta chains. Rows with one shared CDR3 protein collapse into an entry with the most common genes and DNA. This sample holds approximately 240,000 distinct CDR3 sequences; roughly 10% were observed only once. Roughly 2.5% of the sample belongs to the ten largest clones. Sequencing used blood, either unsorted or a sorted T cell fraction (not recorded which). These receptors all stem from a male donor with ankylosing spondylitis or in good health (not recorded which).

This clonotype appeared many times. The V gene is TRBV20-1, the J gene TRBJ2-1, with a weak D call TRBD1 (6 bases). This CDR3 is 15 amino acids long. V gave up 8 bases and J gave up 0 bases, with 17 bases separating them. The germline CDR1 and CDR2 sequences are DFQATT and SNEGSKA (reference sequence). CDR3 amino acids: CSPMGAERSYNEQFF. The CDR3 bases are TGCAGTCCCATGGGGGCGGAGCGCTCCTACAATGAGCAGTTCTTC.

This clonotype was seen ten or more times. The junction shows a germline mismatch at one end, possibly a read error. V is TRBV7-2 and J is TRBJ2-3; 8 bases line up with TRBD2. Per germline, CDR1 SGHTA and CDR2 FQGNSA. This CDR3 region has 14 residues. CDR3 bases: TGTGCCACCAGCTTCGGACTAGCTTCAGATACGCAGTATTTT. Translated, it gives CATSFGLASDTQYF.

The chain joins TRBV11-3 to TRBJ1-1, with TRBD1 as a possible D gene (5 bases). This CDR3 contains 14 residues. The ends were cut back, 2 bases at V and 2 bases at J, with 9 bases in the middle. Germline V gene data show CDR1 as SGHNT and CDR2 as YENEEA. CDR3 sequence: CASSLSQANTEAFF. The CDR3, as DNA: TGTGCCAGCAGCTTATCACAGGCTAACACTGAAGCTTTCTTT.

This clonotype was seen many times. The rearrangement uses TRBV6-5 and TRBJ2-3; 9 bases are a match to TRBD1. The V and J ends lost 0 bases and 4 bases, in that order; junction bases with no gene match: 2. The CDR3 has 15 amino acids. CDR1 and CDR2 (germline): MNHEY, SVGAGI. The CDR3 DNA reads TGTGCCAGCAGTTACTCAGGGACAGGGTCAGATACGCAGTATTTT. This gives the protein CASSYSGTGSDTQYF.

This clonotype has ten or more counts. The chain has TRBV20-1 and TRBJ1-1; no clear D gene. The CDR3 sequence is 13 residues long. Germline-derived CDR1 and CDR2 are DFQATT and SNEGSKA (reference sequence). The germline V and J ends were trimmed by 3 bases and 0 bases, with 8 bases remaining between them. The CDR3 nucleotides are TGCAGTGCTAGTAACCGGTTGAACACTGAAGCTTTCTTT. Its protein product is CSASNRLNTEAFF.

This chain uses TRBV7-9 with TRBJ2-7; D remains unclear. This CDR3 is 12 amino acids long. Looked up from germline, CDR1 is SEHNR and CDR2 is FQNEAQ (reference sequence). Trimming took 2 bases from V and 6 from J, leaving 8 bases between them. The CDR3 spells CASSLFGPEQYF. The CDR3 DNA reads as TGTGCCAGCAGCTTATTTGGTCCCGAGCAGTACTTC.

This clonotype was seen at least ten times. The chain has TRBV7-2 and TRBJ1-2, with 7 positions matching TRBD1. Trimming removed 4 bases from V and 5 bases from J; junction bases left unmatched: 7. Germline-derived CDR1 and CDR2 are SGHTA and FQGNSA. The CDR3 runs 14 residues. The CDR3 protein is CASSSGQLFYGYTF. The CDR3 DNA is TGTGCCAGCAGCTCGGGACAGCTGTTTTATGGCTACACCTTC.

This clonotype was detected a few times. The chain uses TRBV20-1 and TRBJ1-6; no reliable D call. This CDR3 comprises 13 residues. V lost 0 bases and J lost 10, with 10 bases in between. Germline V gene sequence: CDR1 DFQATT, CDR2 SNEGSKA (reference sequence). CDR3 sequence: CSARDRPGSPLHF. CDR3 DNA sequence: TGCAGTGCTAGAGATAGGCCGGGATCACCCCTCCACTTT.

This rearrangement joins TRBV20-1 to TRBJ2-6, with D possibly being TRBD2 (7 bases). The CDR3 sequence is 15 residues long. Per the germline V gene, CDR1 is DFQATT and CDR2 is SNEGSKA (reference sequence). CDR3 in amino acids: CGFEGGSSGANVLTF. The CDR3 DNA reads TGCGGGTTCGAGGGGGGGTCCTCTGGGGCCAACGTCCTGACTTTC.

About this clonotype: The junction does not match germline at one end; this may be a read error. The chain couples TRBV7-9 to TRBJ2-7; D perhaps matches TRBD2 (5 bases). CDR1 is SEHNR and CDR2 is FQNEAQ in the germline V gene (reference sequence). The CDR3 runs 16 residues. This CDR3 reads CASSLATAGDTYEQYF. The CDR3 DNA is TGTGCCAGCAGTTTAGCCACCGCGGGCGACACCTACGAGCAGTACTTC.

This clonotype was counted a few times. This chain uses TRBV4-1 with TRBJ2-4; 8 positions match TRBD2. V dropped 4 bases and J dropped 0; count of bases not matched to a gene: 11. Per the germline V gene, CDR1 is MGHRA and CDR2 is YSYEKL. The CDR3 sequence is 18 residues long. CDR3 region: CASSPIGREVLAKNIQYF. For the CDR3, the DNA is TGCGCCAGCAGCCCGATAGGGCGGGAGGTCCTAGCCAAAAACATTCAGTACTTC.

V and J are TRBV10-2 and TRBJ1-1, with TRBD1 as a possible D gene (5 bases). Germline CDR1 WSHSY, CDR2 SAAADI. V dropped 6 bases and J dropped 0 bases, with 8 bases sitting between them. The CDR3 runs to 13 residues. DNA for the CDR3: TGCGCCAGCAGGGGGGACTTGAACACTGAAGCTTTCTTT. Its translation: CASRGDLNTEAFF.

This clonotype was observed at least ten times. The chain joins TRBV28 to TRBJ2-1; 9 nucleotides agree with TRBD1. Germline V gene lookup returns CDR1 MDHEN and CDR2 SYDVKM. This CDR3 spans 17 amino acids. With 0 bases clipped from V and 4 bases from J, the junction kept 7 bases outside the gene matches. CDR3 in DNA: TGTGCCAGCAGTTTATGGGGACAGGGATTCTCTTACAATGAGCAGTTCTTC. Amino acids: CASSLWGQGFSYNEQFF.

This clonotype was seen at least ten times. The V gene is TRBV5-6, the J gene TRBJ2-1; D gene uncertain. The V gene's germline CDR1 is SGHDT and CDR2 YYEEEE. Trimming took 5 bases from V and 6 from J, leaving 12 bases between them. The CDR3 consists of 13 residues. In DNA form, the CDR3 reads TGTGCCAGCAGTCGTTCTAGGATCAATGAGCAGTTCTTC. Protein product: CASSRSRINEQFF. The full variable domain, its missing parts supplied by reference TRBV5-6 and TRBJ2-1, is DAGVTQSPTHLIKTRGQQVTLRCSPKSGHDTVSWYQQALGQGPQFIFQYYEEEERQRGNFPDRFSGHQFPNYSSELNVNALLLGDSALYLCASSRSRINEQFFGPGTRLTVL.

This clonotype was counted many times. The V and J genes are TRBV12-3 or TRBV12-4 and TRBJ2-3, with 7 bases fitting TRBD1. The CDR3 loop spans 13 amino acids. Unmatched junction bases numbered 0, after V lost 5 bases and J lost 1 base. CDR3 sequence (DNA): TGTGCCAGCAGTACAGGGGGCACAGATACGCAGTATTTT. Translated, it gives CASSTGGTDTQYF.

The rearrangement links TRBV6-6 to TRBJ1-4; D gene unclear. This CDR3 has 12 amino acids. CDR1 is MNHNY, CDR2 SVGAGI, per germline (reference sequence). Trimming removed 8 bases from V and 5 bases from J, with 9 bases in between. The CDR3 is CASGYRNEKLFF. DNA of the CDR3: TGTGCCAGCGGGTACAGAAATGAAAAACTGTTTTTT.

This clonotype turned up a few times. The chain is built from TRBV11-2 and TRBJ2-7; 9 nucleotides line up with TRBD2. Per the germline V gene, CDR1 is SGHAT and CDR2 is FQNNGV. V lost 1 base to trimming and J lost 2 bases; unmatched junction nucleotides: 3. This CDR3 is 15 amino acids long. In DNA form, the CDR3 reads TGTGCCAGCAGCTTAGGCGGGAGGGAGACCTACGAGCAGTACTTC. Residues: CASSLGGRETYEQYF.

The chain couples TRBV4-1 to TRBJ1-2; D unclear. Germline V lookup: CDR1 MGHRA, CDR2 YSYEKL. V dropped 4 bases and J dropped 2 bases, with 20 bases sitting between them. The CDR3 runs 17 residues. The CDR3 spells CASSRTTTQKDNYGYTF. CDR3 nucleotides: TGCGCCAGCAGCCGAACAACAACCCAAAAGGACAACTATGGCTACACCTTC.

This clonotype was counted ten times or more. The V call is TRBV20-1, the J call TRBJ2-1; the D call may be TRBD1 or TRBD2 (5 bases each). V shed 3 bases and J shed 10 bases, with 22 bases lying between them. The CDR3 is 15 amino acids. Germline lookup yields CDR1 DFQATT and CDR2 SNEGSKA (reference sequence). In DNA form, the CDR3 reads TGCAGTGCTAGTAGTACTCGCCCAGAGGGGCGGGAGCAGTTCTTC. Translating gives CSASSTRPEGREQFF.

This clonotype was observed at least ten times. The chain recombines TRBV5-1 with TRBJ2-7; D gene unclear. Germline V CDR1 and CDR2: SGHRS, YFSETQ. V was shortened by 4 bases and J by 3 bases, with 17 bases between the two germline ends. The length of the CDR3 is 15 residues. The CDR3 loop reads CASSPGPPSDYEQYF. CDR3 nucleotide sequence: TGCGCCAGCAGCCCCGGGCCGCCTTCTGACTACGAGCAGTACTTC.

This clonotype was counted a few times. The rearrangement uses TRBV6-5 and TRBJ1-5; D uncertain. Germline V gene sequence: CDR1 MNHEY, CDR2 SVGAGI. V was cut by 6 bases and J by 4 bases, with 10 bases left in between. The CDR3 contains 13 residues. In DNA form, the CDR3 reads TGTGCCAGCAGAGTCGATAGGAATCAGCCCCAGCATTTT. Protein product: CASRVDRNQPQHF.

This clonotype was counted ten times or more. The chain links TRBV30 to TRBJ1-4, with D unresolved. The CDR3 covers 15 residues. Trimming removed 3 bases from V and 0 bases from J, with 11 bases in between. Germline loops: CDR1 GTSNPN, CDR2 SVGIG (reference sequence). Here the CDR3 DNA reads TGTGCCTGGAGGGCTAGTCACACAACTAATGAAAAACTGTTTTTT. Translated, it gives CAWRASHTTNEKLFF.

This clonotype has ten or more counts. The chain links TRBV12-3 or TRBV12-4 to TRBJ2-1; D remains ambiguous. The V end lost 5 bases, the J end lost 4 bases, and 9 bases lay between the germline ends. The CDR3 is made up of 13 amino acids. This CDR3 reads CASSVGLYNEQFF. The CDR3 bases are TGTGCCAGCAGTGTGGGTCTATACAATGAGCAGTTCTTC.

This clonotype was recorded many times. The chain carries TRBV6-1 and TRBJ2-3, with 8 positions matching TRBD1. Germline V gene data show CDR1 as MNHNS and CDR2 as SASEGT. The CDR3 is 15 residues long. After removal of 5 bases from V and 3 bases from J, the junction contained 7 bases not matched to a gene. The CDR3 sequence: CASSPRGRETDTQYF. The CDR3 nucleotides read TGTGCCAGCAGTCCCAGGGGGCGCGAAACAGATACGCAGTATTTT.

In regard to this clonotype: A much larger clone lies a single base off, so this may be a read error. The rearrangement links TRBV7-2 to TRBJ2-7; D may be TRBD2 (6 bases). Germline CDR1 reads SGHTA; CDR2 reads FQGNSA. Trimming pared 1 base from V and 2 bases from J, leaving 12 bases between. This CDR3 is 15 amino acids long. The CDR3 loop reads CASSLGRGTAYEQYF. CDR3 nucleotide sequence: TGTGCCAGCAGCTTAGGGCGGGGAACCGCCTACGAGCAGTACTTC.

This chain links TRBV4-1 with TRBJ2-3; D is unclear. CDR3 size: 15 residues. CDR1 MGHRA and CDR2 YSYEKL come from the germline V gene. V shed 1 base and J shed 2 bases, with 10 bases lying between them. The CDR3: CASSQVRQPTDTQYF. The CDR3 bases are TGCGCCAGCAGCCAAGTCAGGCAACCCACAGATACGCAGTATTTT.